This T cell receptor beta chain is from a study of T cells in Graves' hyperthyroidism and ophthalmopathy. At the level of the study: Peripheral blood was taken when the disease was first diagnosed, before any treatment began.

This clonotype was seen ten or more times. Its specificity is unknown. The length of the CDR3 is 15 residues. V trimming: 5 bases; J trimming: 7 bases; junction bases outside the gene matches: 6. RNA transcripts gave rise to amplified TCR beta CDR3 regions. RT-PCR in the first round (using the HTBI primer set) targeted the TCR CDR3. TCRdb re-derived calls from the multiplex PCR reads in MiXCR, one entry per CDR3 protein. The sample lists over 500,000 distinct CDR3 sequences, about 15% seen once, with 17% in the top ten. Whole-study findings and limits: Most thyroid clonotypes expanded above 0.001 appeared in blood too.

Patients with ophthalmopathy all had a Clinical Activity Score of at least 3, a NOSPECS grade of at least 4 and duration under 3 months. Patients with uncontrolled infections, other autoimmune diseases, pregnancy or lactation were excluded. This sequence joins TRBV12-3 or TRBV12-4 and TRBJ2-1; 12 nucleotides agree with TRBD1. The receptor was isolated from a woman aged 18-29 years with Graves' ophthalmopathy. The source material was blood. The CDR3, as DNA: TGTGCCAGCAGTGTCGGGACAGGGGGCGTAAATGAGCAGTTCTTC. Translation gives CASSVGTGGVNEQFF.